This T cell receptor (beta chain) was profiled in a study of shared clonotypes between healthy human individuals. Study details: Three plates were used per donor for CD4 naive, three for CD4 memory, two for CD8 naive and one for CD8 memory.

V was cut by 4 bases and J by 3 bases, with 10 bases left in between. CDR1 SGHDT and CDR2 YYEEEE come from the germline V gene. The length of the CDR3 is 13 residues. Sequencing was performed with immunoSEQ multiplex PCR; in TCRdb, only in-frame clones are kept and a portion is missing. The table records over 2,000,000 clones, 90% to 95% of them present only once. Study outcomes and limitations: Clonotype sharing across a few donors was observed for roughly 5% of naive CD4 clonotypes.

About this clone: The antigen is not known.

Naive CD8 cells lacked CD45RO and underwent positive selection for CCR7, leaving out terminally differentiated effector memory CD45RA+ cells. Sequencing input: naive CD8+ T cells from PBMCs. This TCR was sampled from a man younger than 35 in good health. Some clones in this sample may be carry-over from other donors' samples. The V call is TRBV5-6, the J call TRBJ2-5; D not resolved. The CDR3 is CASSPMMEETQYF. In DNA, the CDR3 is TGTGCCAGCAGCCCTATGATGGAAGAGACCCAGTACTTC. Using reference TRBV5-6 and TRBJ2-5 for the parts outside the CDR3, the full variable domain is DAGVTQSPTHLIKTRGQQVTLRCSPKSGHDTVSWYQQALGQGPQFIFQYYEEEERQRGNFPDRFSGHQFPNYSSELNVNALLLGDSALYLCASSPMMEETQYFGPGTRLLVL.